This entry lists 3 T cell receptor beta chains sequenced from one sample in a study of blood T cell repertoires in COVID-19. Sequencing was performed with immunoSEQ multiplex PCR; in TCRdb, only in-frame clones are kept and a portion is missing. The data contain fewer than 350,000 clones, approximately 91% of them seen just once; the ten biggest clones take up roughly 2.1%. The sample was PBMCs or T cells enriched from blood (not recorded which). These receptors all come from a woman between 40 and 50 years old with acute COVID-19.

J is TRBJ1-6 and V is TRBV7-2; weak D call: TRBD1 (6 bases). Germline CDR1 SGHTA, CDR2 FQGNSA. Trimming stripped 5 bases from V and 13 bases from J, with 24 bases between. This CDR3 is built from 16 residues. The CDR3 nucleotides are TGTGCCAGCAGCCCTTATAAGCGGGGGGCCTCGAGTCCCCTCCACTTT. It translates to CASSPYKRGASSPLHF.

This chain links TRBV30 with TRBJ1-6; D gene uncertain. Germline loops: CDR1 GTSNPN, CDR2 SVGIG (reference sequence). V was trimmed by 3 bases and J by 0 bases, leaving 12 bases between them. CDR3 size: 16 residues. The CDR3 nucleotides are TGTGCCTGGAGAAATCCCGTCAGCTCCTATAATTCACCCCTCCACTTT. Translation: CAWRNPVSSYNSPLHF. Drawing the rest from reference TRBV30 and TRBJ1-6, the complete variable domain is SQTIHQWPATLVQPVGSPLSLECTVEGTSNPNLYWYRQAAGRGLQLLFYSVGIGQISSEVPQNLSASRPQDRQFILSSKKLLLSDSGFYLCAWRNPVSSYNSPLHFGNGTRLTVT.

The V and J genes are TRBV29-1 and TRBJ2-7; 7 bases line up with TRBD1. This CDR3 region has 12 residues. CDR1 SQVTM and CDR2 ANQGSEA come from the germline V gene. With 7 bases clipped from V and 1 base from J, the junction kept 4 bases outside the gene matches. This CDR3 is CSAEGQSYEQYF. The CDR3 DNA follows: TGCAGCGCCGAGGGACAGTCCTACGAGCAGTACTTC.